Below, 29 T cell receptor beta chains from the same sample are listed, as sequenced in a study of long-term antiretroviral therapy in people with HIV. Survey level was the resolution at which the v3.0 immunoSEQ assay ran. Sequenced by immunoSEQ multiplex PCR; TCRdb stores in-frame clones only, minus some. The table has tens of thousands of clones, over 75% seen once. This specimen consisted of unsorted PBMCs, obtained 5 to 5.5 years after starting antiretroviral therapy. These receptors all stem from a woman between 40 and 55 years old with HIV.

J is TRBJ1-5 and V is TRBV6-1, with 8 bases matching TRBD1. There are 16 residues in the CDR3. Per germline, CDR1 MNHNS and CDR2 SASEGT. Trimming removed 4 bases from V and 2 bases from J; junction bases left unmatched: 7. The CDR3 DNA sequence: TGTGCCAGCAGTGCAAACCCGGGACAGGGCAATCAGCCCCAGCATTTT. Amino acid sequence: CASSANPGQGNQPQHF.

This chain uses TRBV29-1 with TRBJ1-5; 7 bases match TRBD1. The CDR3 totals 12 residues. V lost 4 bases and J lost 7; bases outside the gene matches: 4. CDR1 and CDR2 (germline): SQVTM, ANQGSEA. The CDR3 sequence: CSVGQGDQPQHF. The CDR3 DNA reads as TGCAGCGTTGGACAGGGCGACCAGCCCCAGCATTTT.

This sequence joins TRBV5-6 and TRBJ2-1; 15 nucleotides line up with TRBD2. V lost 0 bases, J lost 8 bases, and 3 bases stayed unmatched. From germline, CDR1 is SGHDT and CDR2 YYEEEE. CDR3 length: 16 residues. CDR3 protein: CASSLGGLAGGDEQFF. The CDR3 nucleotides read TGTGCCAGCAGCTTGGGGGGACTAGCGGGAGGAGATGAGCAGTTCTTC.

The rearrangement links TRBV6-5 to TRBJ2-5; no definite D call. Trimming took off 5 bases at V and 1 base at J, with 2 bases between the two ends. This CDR3 comprises 11 residues. Germline CDR1 is MNHEY and CDR2 is SVGAGI. In DNA, the CDR3 is TGTGCCAGCAGTCGCCAAGAGACCCAGTACTTC. Translation gives CASSRQETQYF.

This clone was seen just once. The junction shows a germline mismatch at one end, possibly a read error. The chain combines TRBV10-1 with TRBJ1-1; a possible D gene is TRBD1 (6 bases). Germline values: CDR1 WNHNN, CDR2 SYGVQD (reference sequence). This CDR3 spans 13 amino acids. CDR3 residues: CASRGGLKTEAFF. CDR3 in DNA: TGCGCCAGCCGAGGGGGGTTGAAGACTGAAGCTTTCTTT.

The chain couples TRBV7-9 to TRBJ1-1, with a possible D match to TRBD1 (5 bases). With 0 bases removed from V and 3 bases from J, the gap between germline ends came to 8 bases. Germline V gene lookup returns CDR1 SEHNR and CDR2 FQNEAQ (reference sequence). This CDR3 spans 14 amino acids. CDR3 protein: CASSLAPGYTEAFF. In nucleotides, the CDR3 is TGTGCCAGCAGCTTAGCGCCAGGGTACACTGAAGCTTTCTTT.

CDR3 DNA: TGTGCCAGCAGCTTGGCCGTTTGGGACAGCTTGAACACTGAAGCTTTCTTT. This codes for CASSLAVWDSLNTEAFF. This chain links TRBV5-8 with TRBJ1-1; 7 bases match TRBD1. V shed 0 bases and J 0 bases; nucleotides not matched to a gene: 8. CDR1 SGHTS and CDR2 YDEGEE come from the germline V gene. The CDR3 is made up of 17 amino acids.

The chain carries TRBV15 and TRBJ1-5, with D tentatively TRBD1 (5 bases). Germline lookup yields CDR1 LNHNV and CDR2 YYDKDF (reference sequence). The V gene lost 2 bases and the J gene lost 2 bases, with 22 bases spanning the gap. The CDR3 extends over 19 amino acids. CDR3: CATSRQTSVGVFGNQPQHF. For the CDR3, the DNA is TGTGCCACCAGCAGACAAACGTCGGTAGGGGTTTTCGGCAATCAGCCCCAGCATTTT.

The gene calls are TRBV6-5 and TRBJ1-1; D is perhaps TRBD1 (6 bases). Deletions cut 2 bases from V and 7 bases from J, with 11 bases between. This CDR3 spans 13 amino acids. Germline V CDR1 and CDR2: MNHEY, SVGAGI. DNA of the CDR3: TGTGCCAGCAGTTACGAGAGGACAGATGAAGCTTTCTTT. Protein: CASSYERTDEAFF.

The chain uses TRBV25-1 and TRBJ2-7, with 11 bases lining up with TRBD1. The CDR3 covers 14 residues. V lost 11 bases, J lost 8 bases, and 14 bases stayed unmatched. Germline CDR1 reads MGHDK; CDR2 reads SYGVNS. For the CDR3, the DNA is TGTGCCGTCGCGTCCGGGACAGGGGGGATCCAGCAGTACTTC. Translating it yields CAVASGTGGIQQYF.

The rearrangement links TRBV5-6 to TRBJ1-1; the D gene is possibly TRBD1 (5 bases). Germline V gene sequence: CDR1 SGHDT, CDR2 YYEEEE. V was cut by 0 bases and J by 0 bases, with 15 bases left in between. The CDR3 runs 17 residues. CDR3 amino acids: CASSLDRFGFMNTEAFF. For the CDR3, the DNA is TGTGCCAGCAGCTTGGACAGGTTCGGGTTCATGAACACTGAAGCTTTCTTT.

The chain links TRBV19 to TRBJ1-2, with a tentative D call TRBD1 (5 bases). The CDR3 spans 13 residues. Germline V lookup: CDR1 LNHDA, CDR2 SQIVND (reference sequence). Trimming took 6 bases from V and 8 from J, leaving 16 bases between them. The CDR3 DNA reads TGTGCCAGTAGCATTTCGGGGCCCGGGGGCTACACCTTC. Amino acids: CASSISGPGGYTF.

The chain recombines TRBV5-1 with TRBJ2-3; 11 bases line up with TRBD2. In germline, CDR1 is SGHRS, CDR2 YFSETQ. This CDR3 is 14 amino acids long. V shed 6 bases, J shed 5 bases, and the junction held 5 bases outside the gene matches. The DNA of the CDR3 is TGCGCCAGCATTAGCGGGGGGGCCGAAGATACGCAGTATTTT. It translates to CASISGGAEDTQYF.

The V gene is TRBV5-6, the J gene TRBJ2-1; 10 positions agree with TRBD2. The V gene end was trimmed by 2 bases and the J gene end by 9 bases; junction bases not matched to a gene: 11. The germline V gene has CDR1 SGHDT and CDR2 YYEEEE. The CDR3 is made up of 16 amino acids. CDR3 bases: TGTGCCAGCAGCTTCCTAAGCGGGGGGGCTGAAAGTGAGCAGTTCTTC. Translating it yields CASSFLSGGAESEQFF.

This rearrangement joins TRBV2 to TRBJ2-7; 10 positions agree with TRBD2. V lost 2 bases, J lost 6 bases, and 13 bases stayed unmatched. The CDR3 is made up of 17 amino acids. Germline V gene lookup returns CDR1 SNHLY and CDR2 FYNNEI. This CDR3 is CASSESSLAGDPSEQYF. The CDR3 DNA follows: TGTGCCAGCAGTGAAAGCTCGCTAGCGGGGGACCCATCCGAGCAGTACTTC.

V gene TRBV15 combines with J gene TRBJ2-3; TRBD1 or TRBD2 may be the D gene (6 bases each). Trimming took off 2 bases at V and 0 bases at J, with 18 bases between the two ends. CDR3 size: 18 residues. The germline CDR1 and CDR2 sequences are LNHNV and YYDKDF (reference sequence). CDR3 DNA: TGTGCCACCAGCAGACGTTTAGAGTGGGGGGCTAGCACAGATACGCAGTATTTT. Protein sequence: CATSRRLEWGASTDTQYF.

V is TRBV7-2 and J is TRBJ2-3; no definite D call. This CDR3 spans 14 amino acids. V gave up 1 base and J gave up 1 base, with 6 bases separating them. Germline V gives CDR1 SGHTA, CDR2 FQGNSA. The CDR3 sequence: CASSLDPGTDTQYF. The CDR3 nucleotides are TGTGCCAGCAGCTTAGATCCTGGCACAGATACGCAGTATTTT.

V gene TRBV30 combines with J gene TRBJ2-1, with no clear D. The CDR3 is made up of 14 amino acids. Germline V gene lookup returns CDR1 GTSNPN and CDR2 SVGIG (reference sequence). Trimming shortened V by 3 bases and J by 3 bases, and 12 bases separated the two germline ends. CDR3 region: CAWSQTGLYNEQFF. The CDR3 DNA sequence: TGTGCCTGGAGCCAAACGGGCCTCTACAATGAGCAGTTCTTC.

The rearrangement joins TRBV5-6 to TRBJ2-3; the D is unclear. Germline-derived CDR1 and CDR2 are SGHDT and YYEEEE. CDR3 length: 13 amino acids. V lost 1 base to trimming and J lost 6 bases, with 9 bases between them. The CDR3 nucleotides are TGTGCCAGCAGCTTGCGTGGGGTCGATACGCAGTATTTT. This encodes CASSLRGVDTQYF.

CDR3: CASSLAPTVNTEAFF. CDR3 bases: TGTGCCAGCAGCTTAGCCCCAACAGTGAACACTGAAGCTTTCTTT. The chain uses TRBV7-2 and TRBJ1-1; the D is unclear. The CDR3 length is 15 residues. From germline, CDR1 is SGHTA and CDR2 FQGNSA. The V end was cut by 0 bases, the J end by 0 bases, with 8 bases between.

The genes are TRBV6-6 and TRBJ1-6; D gene uncertain. The V gene lost 1 base and the J gene lost 8 bases, with 6 bases spanning the gap. The germline gives CDR1 MNHNY, CDR2 SVGAGI (reference sequence). This CDR3 spans 13 amino acids. The CDR3 nucleotides read TGTGCCAGCAGTTACTTCGTGCATTCACCCCTCCACTTT. Translation gives CASSYFVHSPLHF.

The rearrangement joins TRBV19 to TRBJ2-5; 10 bases are shared with TRBD1. This CDR3 is built from 16 residues. Germline V gives CDR1 LNHDA, CDR2 SQIVND (reference sequence). J was trimmed by 5 bases and V by 2 bases; bases with no gene match: 8. The CDR3 DNA reads TGTGCCAGTAGTATAAGACAGGGGGCCGCCAGGGAGACCCAGTACTTC. The encoded protein is CASSIRQGAARETQYF.

The rearrangement links TRBV19 to TRBJ2-7; no firm D call. CDR3 length: 14 amino acids. Trimming shortened V by 1 base and J by 2 bases, and 9 bases separated the two germline ends. Germline CDR1 and CDR2: LNHDA and SQIVND (reference sequence). CDR3 nucleotide sequence: TGTGCCAGTAGTATAGTAGGTGAGACCTACGAGCAGTACTTC. It encodes CASSIVGETYEQYF.

This sequence joins TRBV5-4 and TRBJ2-5; TRBD2 agrees at 13 bases. This CDR3 is 17 amino acids long. With V trimmed by 2 bases and J by 5 bases, 9 bases remained unmatched. Per the germline V gene, CDR1 is SGHNT and CDR2 is YYREEE (reference sequence). The CDR3 protein is CASSLGLLAGGSETQYF. The CDR3 DNA follows: TGTGCCAGCAGCTTAGGGTTACTAGCGGGGGGGAGTGAGACCCAGTACTTC.

The V and J genes are TRBV19 and TRBJ2-2; TRBD2 matches at 12 bases. After removal of 6 bases from V and 6 bases from J, the junction contained 8 bases not matched to a gene. This CDR3 contains 16 residues. CDR1 and CDR2 (germline): LNHDA, SQIVND (reference sequence). The CDR3 DNA is TGTGCCAGTAGCCCCCTAGCGGGAGGGCTTGCCGGGGAGCTGTTTTTT. It yields the protein CASSPLAGGLAGELFF.

The chain employs TRBV19 and TRBJ2-7; 7 bases fit TRBD1. This CDR3 has 14 amino acids. V lost 3 bases, J lost 1 base, and 3 bases stayed unmatched. Germline V CDR1 and CDR2: LNHDA, SQIVND (reference sequence). As DNA, the CDR3 is TGTGCCAGTAGTATTGGACAGGCATCCTACGAGCAGTACTTC. Protein: CASSIGQASYEQYF.

The sample holds a few counts of this clone. The chain links TRBV7-6 to TRBJ1-5; possible D gene TRBD1, 6 bases. CDR1 SGHVS and CDR2 FNYEAQ come from the germline V gene. Trimming removed 0 bases from V and 4 bases from J, with 13 bases in between. The CDR3 has 16 residues. Here the CDR3 reads CASSLAAGVRNQPQHF. As DNA, the CDR3 is TGTGCCAGCAGCTTAGCAGCAGGGGTGAGAAATCAGCCCCAGCATTTT. Variable domain in full (rest from reference TRBV7-6 and TRBJ1-5): GAGVSQSPRYKVTKRGQDVALRCDPISGHVSLYWYRQALGQGPEFLTYFNYEAQQDKSGLPNDRFSAERPEGSISTLTIQRTEQRDSAMYRCASSLAAGVRNQPQHFGDGTRLSIL.

This rearrangement joins TRBV7-9 to TRBJ2-5; no definite D call. V was clipped by 5 bases and J by 2 bases, with 3 bases between them. The CDR3 covers 11 residues. CDR1 SEHNR and CDR2 FQNEAQ come from the germline V gene (reference sequence). CDR3 nucleotide sequence: TGTGCCAGCAGCGAACAAGAGACCCAGTACTTC. This sequence encodes CASSEQETQYF.

The CDR3 here is CASSLRGLVSNEQFF. As DNA, the CDR3 is TGTGCCAGCAGCTTAAGAGGGCTCGTAAGCAATGAGCAGTTCTTC. This rearrangement joins TRBV7-6 to TRBJ2-1, with a possible D match to TRBD2 (5 bases). CDR1 SGHVS and CDR2 FNYEAQ come from the germline V gene. The length of the CDR3 is 15 residues. V lost 2 bases and J 6 bases, leaving 14 bases between the germline ends. The full variable domain, its missing parts supplied by reference TRBV7-6 and TRBJ2-1, is GAGVSQSPRYKVTKRGQDVALRCDPISGHVSLYWYRQALGQGPEFLTYFNYEAQQDKSGLPNDRFSAERPEGSISTLTIQRTEQRDSAMYRCASSLRGLVSNEQFFGPGTRLTVL.